This paragraph covers one TCR beta chain sequence. This entry belongs to a study of control samples from healthy donors and cancer patients. Only in-frame clones appear in the TCRdb table, and some are missing; sequencing was by immunoSEQ multiplex PCR. Among some 57,000 clones, around 95% were seen once, and the ten largest hold approximately 1.9%. Germline CDR1 is DFQATT and CDR2 is SNEGSKA (reference sequence). The ends lost 3 bases at V and 8 bases at J; junction bases unmatched: 9. The CDR3 length is 15 residues. The specimen sequenced was blood. This sequence joins TRBV20-1 and TRBJ2-1; 11 bases align to TRBD2. The source is a woman aged 25 to 39 in good health. The CDR3 sequence: CSASNVLAGGDEQFF. For the CDR3, the DNA is TGCAGTGCTAGTAACGTCCTAGCGGGAGGAGATGAGCAGTTCTTC.